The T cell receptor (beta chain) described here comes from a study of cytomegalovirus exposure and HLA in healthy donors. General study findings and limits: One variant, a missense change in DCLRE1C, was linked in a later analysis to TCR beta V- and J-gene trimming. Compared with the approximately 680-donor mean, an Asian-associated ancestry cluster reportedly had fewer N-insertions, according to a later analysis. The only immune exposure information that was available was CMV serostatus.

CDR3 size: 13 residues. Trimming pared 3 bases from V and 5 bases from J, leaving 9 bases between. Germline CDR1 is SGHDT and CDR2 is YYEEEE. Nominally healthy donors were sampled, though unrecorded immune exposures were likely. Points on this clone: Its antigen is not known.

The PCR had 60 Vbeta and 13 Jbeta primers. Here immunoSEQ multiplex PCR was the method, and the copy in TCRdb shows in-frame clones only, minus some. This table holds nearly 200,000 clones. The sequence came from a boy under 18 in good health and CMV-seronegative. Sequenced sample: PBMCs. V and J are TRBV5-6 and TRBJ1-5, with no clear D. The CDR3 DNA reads TGTGCCAGCAGCTCCACGGCGGATCAGCCCCAGCATTTT. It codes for CASSSTADQPQHF.